The rows below give T cell receptor beta chains drawn from one sample of a study of regulatory T cells in long-lasting Graves disease. TCRdb processed the multiplex PCR reads anew with MiXCR; each CDR3 protein has one entry. The repertoire holds under 500,000 distinct CDR3 sequences, with about a sixth as singletons. The same data also went into a second study, on T cells in Graves' hyperthyroidism and ophthalmopathy.

The material was peripheral blood mononuclear cells (PBMCs), obtained at new diagnosis, from a patient treated with antithyroid drugs. Source of these receptors: a woman aged 25 to 39 with Graves disease. Both conserved end residues are part of each CDR3. The D gene is left open where the match is weak. Size is omitted from some rows. Given values are once, few, many or a class for expanded clones.

>TRBV2|TRBJ2-3|NA|NA
TGTGCCAGCAGCAAAGGGGGGAGGACCAGGGGAACGCAGTATTTT
CASSKGGRTRGTQYF
>TRBV15|TRBJ2-1|many|TRBD2
TGTGCCACCAGCAGGCCTACCTCCGGGACTAGCGGGAATGAGCAGTTCTTC
CATSRPTSGTSGNEQFF
>TRBV27|TRBJ2-3|few|NA
TGTGCCAGCAGTTTAGGTATAGATACGCAGTATTTT
CASSLGIDTQYF
>TRBV7-8|TRBJ1-1|many|NA
TGTGCCAGCAGCTTTGGCAGCCGGGAAGCTTTCTTT
CASSFGSREAFF
>TRBV3-1|TRBJ2-1|many|TRBD1
TGTGCCAGCAGCCGGGGGACAGCGCAAGACTACTACAATGAGCAGTTCTTC
CASSRGTAQDYYNEQFF
>TRBV27|TRBJ1-5|NA|TRBD1
TGTGCCAGCAGTTCGGGACAGGGAGAAGGGCCCCAGCATTTT
CASSSGQGEGPQHF
>TRBV28|TRBJ2-5|many|TRBD1
TGTGCCAGCAGTTTTCAGGGGGCGTTTGGGACCCAGTACTTC
CASSFQGAFGTQYF
>TRBV19|TRBJ1-2|NA|NA
TGTGCCAGTACAGGGGAGACCTCTTCTAACTATGGCTACACCTTC
CASTGETSSNYGYTF
>TRBV2|TRBJ1-5|few|NA
TGTGCCAGCAGTGATTACGGGAGCAATCAGCCCCAGCATTTT
CASSDYGSNQPQHF
>TRBV7-6|TRBJ1-1|many|NA
TGTGCCAGCAGCTTAGCCTGGGAGGGCCCTGAAGCTTTCTTT
CASSLAWEGPEAFF
>TRBV10-2|TRBJ2-3|NA|TRBD2
TGCGCCAGCACCCCCTTTAGCGGGAGGCCCCACACAGATACGCAGTATTTT
CASTPFSGRPHTDTQYF
>TRBV18|TRBJ2-2|many|NA
TGTGCCAGCTCACCAACCCAGGACCCTGTCTCCGGGGAGCTGTTTTTT
CASSPTQDPVSGELFF
>TRBV2|TRBJ2-7|once|NA
TGTGCCAGCAAGAGTACCTACGAGCAGTACTTC
CASKSTYEQYF
>TRBV15|TRBJ2-3|few|TRBD2
TGTGCCACCAGCAAACTAGCGGGAGACACCCAAGATACGCAGTATTTT
CATSKLAGDTQDTQYF
>TRBV6-1|TRBJ1-2|NA|TRBD1
TGTGCCAGCAGGATTTACAGGGGTTACTATGGCTACACCTTC
CASRIYRGYYGYTF
>TRBV11-2|TRBJ2-1|NA|TRBD2
TGTGCCAGCAGCTCTGCCGGGACTAGCGAGAGCACTGAGCAGTTCTTC
CASSSAGTSESTEQFF
>TRBV6-1|TRBJ1-4|NA|NA
TGTGCCAGCAGATTCGGGACGGGTAATGAAAAACTGTTTTTT
CASRFGTGNEKLFF
>TRBV20-1|TRBJ2-3|NA|NA
TGCAGTGCTAGAGGGCTAGCCATCGATACGCAGTATTTT
CSARGLAIDTQYF
>TRBV20-1|TRBJ1-1|many|NA
TGCAGTGCTAGAGGGGTTTTCGGACGCTCGACCGGAACGGGCACTGAAGCTTTCTTT
CSARGVFGRSTGTGTEAFF
>TRBV6-1|TRBJ1-5|few|NA
TGTGCCAGCAATGTCGTAGTCAATCAGCCCCAGCATTTT
CASNVVVNQPQHF
>TRBV7-9|TRBJ1-1|many|NA
TGTGCCAGCAGCTCTCGCGCGTTGGGAATAAGGCACACTGAAGCTTTCTTT
CASSSRALGIRHTEAFF
>TRBV6-1|TRBJ2-7|many|TRBD2
TGTGCCAGCAGTCGAACCCGCTCGGGACTAGCGACCTACGAGCAGTACTTC
CASSRTRSGLATYEQYF
>TRBV18|TRBJ2-7|NA|TRBD2
TGTGCCAGCTCACCGGGGGGACTAGCGGGAGGCTCTTACATTGAGCAGTACTTC
CASSPGGLAGGSYIEQYF
>TRBV27|TRBJ1-1|NA|NA
TGTGCCAGCCGCTCGGGCGAGGGGACTGAAGCTTTCTTT
CASRSGEGTEAFF
>TRBV5-1|TRBJ2-7|many|NA
TGCGCCAGCAGCGGGGGGGCAGGGGCCTACGAGCAGTACTTC
CASSGGAGAYEQYF
>TRBV3-1|TRBJ2-7|many|NA
TGTGCCAGCAGCCAAAGAGGCAGGACTGGCTCCTACGAGCAGTACTTC
CASSQRGRTGSYEQYF
>TRBV7-9|TRBJ1-1|many|NA
TGTGCCAGCCTCGGGGGCGCGGGGTCTGAAGCTTTCTTT
CASLGGAGSEAFF
>TRBV27|TRBJ2-4|NA|NA
TGTGCCAGCAGTTTAGGGGAGACCTACCAACAGTACTTC
CASSLGETYQQYF
>TRBV29-1|TRBJ1-1|few|NA
TGCAGCGCCGTAAAACAGGGAAAATCTGAAGCTTTCTTT
CSAVKQGKSEAFF
>TRBV11-2|TRBJ2-5|many|NA
TGTGCCAGCAGCTTAGTAGAACAGGGTGGGACCCAGTACTTC
CASSLVEQGGTQYF
>TRBV3-1|TRBJ2-1|many|TRBD2
TGTGCCAGCAGCCAACTAGCGGAACACAATGAGCAGTTCTTC
CASSQLAEHNEQFF
>TRBV2|TRBJ1-1|many|NA
TGTGCCAGCAGCCGGTCGCCAACCAGCCGCCTGACTGAAGCTTTCTTT
CASSRSPTSRLTEAFF
>TRBV3-1|TRBJ1-2|many|NA
TGTGCCAGCACCACCGCGGGCTCCCCGGTTGGCTACACCTTC
CASTTAGSPVGYTF
>TRBV4-1|TRBJ1-2|many|NA
TGCGCCAGCGGCGTCAGAGGGTCGGGTAACTATGGCTACACCTTC
CASGVRGSGNYGYTF
>TRBV5-1|TRBJ1-2|NA|NA
TGCGCCAGCAGCTTGGATGGCACCTATGGCTACACCTTC
CASSLDGTYGYTF
>TRBV10-3|TRBJ1-1|many|NA
TGTGCCATCAGTGAGCCGGGACTTGGCAGCACTGAAGCTTTCTTT
CAISEPGLGSTEAFF
>TRBV20-1|TRBJ1-1|NA|NA
TGCAGTGCTAGAGAGGGGGGGGGGCGCGAAACTGAAGCTTTCTTT
CSAREGGGRETEAFF
>TRBV12-3/TRBV12-4|TRBJ2-5|many|TRBD2
TGTGCCAGCAGTTTCTGGCTAGCGGGACTGGTGGCCCAAGAGACCCAGTACTTC
CASSFWLAGLVAQETQYF
>TRBV29-1|TRBJ2-7|NA|TRBD1
TGCAGCGTCGATCCCGGGACAGGGGTTGCCGGCGAGCAGTACTTC
CSVDPGTGVAGEQYF
>TRBV11-2|TRBJ2-1|many|TRBD2
TGTGCCAGCAGCTTAGATCTGACTAGCGGGAGGGTCGGCAATGAGCAGTTCTTC
CASSLDLTSGRVGNEQFF
>TRBV10-3|TRBJ2-5|many|NA
TGTGCCATCAGTGACGGTGCCGAAGAGACCCAGTACTTC
CAISDGAEETQYF
>TRBV15|TRBJ2-7|NA|NA
TGTGCCACCAGCAAATATGGCGCTATGAGCTCCTACGAGCAGTACTTC
CATSKYGAMSSYEQYF
>TRBV5-1|TRBJ2-5|many|NA
TGCGCCAGCAGCTTCGACCCAGATAAAAGGACAGAACCTTCTGGGACCCAGTACTTC
CASSFDPDKRTEPSGTQYF
>TRBV28|TRBJ1-2|many|NA
TGTGCCAGCAGTTTTATCGACTATGGCTACACCTTC
CASSFIDYGYTF
>TRBV27|TRBJ1-2|many|TRBD1
TGTGCCAGCAGCCCCCGAAGGCGACAGGGGCTCCCTAACTATGGCTACACCTTC
CASSPRRRQGLPNYGYTF
>TRBV3-1|TRBJ2-6|many|NA
TGTGCCAGCAGCCAAGTGTATTTTCGGGGGACTGGGGCCAACGTCCTGACTTTC
CASSQVYFRGTGANVLTF
>TRBV5-4|TRBJ2-5|many|NA
TGTGCCAGCAGCCAACCACAGGGTCGAGAGACCCAGTACTTC
CASSQPQGRETQYF
>TRBV27|TRBJ2-1|many|NA
TGTGCCAGCGGGGCGAGCTCCTACAATGAGCAGTTCTTC
CASGASSYNEQFF
>TRBV5-1|TRBJ1-1|many|TRBD1
TGCGCCAGCAGCCCGGCACTAACAGGGGGACTGGTGAACACTGAAGCTTTCTTT
CASSPALTGGLVNTEAFF
>TRBV5-1|TRBJ2-7|many|NA
TGCGCCAGCAGCTTGAGGTCAGCAACCTACGAGCAGTACTTC
CASSLRSATYEQYF
>TRBV7-9|TRBJ2-5|many|NA
TGTGCCAGCAGCTTACGTCACCACGAAGGGACCCAGTACTTC
CASSLRHHEGTQYF
>TRBV28|TRBJ1-1|many|NA
TGTGCCAGCAGACCTACCCGTGGCAGTTTGAACACTGAAGCTTTCTTT
CASRPTRGSLNTEAFF
>TRBV7-2|TRBJ2-5|NA|NA
TGTGCCTGCAGCTTGCTAGGGGGGCGCGGCCAAGAGACCCAGTACTTC
CACSLLGGRGQETQYF
>TRBV4-1|TRBJ2-7|few|NA
TGCGCCAGCAGCCAAGGGGGGCTTAGCTCCTACGAGCAGTACTTC
CASSQGGLSSYEQYF
>TRBV14|TRBJ2-5|NA|TRBD2
TGTGCCAGCAGCCAAGGTAGCGGGAAAGAGCTGCTGGAGACCCAGTACTTC
CASSQGSGKELLETQYF
>TRBV7-6|TRBJ1-1|many|NA
TGTGCCAGCAGCGCAAGACCGAACACTGAAGCTTTCTTT
CASSARPNTEAFF
>TRBV27|TRBJ1-1|many|NA
TGTGCCACCCGAGGGACAAGAAACACTGAAGCTTTCTTT
CATRGTRNTEAFF
>TRBV15|TRBJ1-1|NA|NA
TGTGCCACCAGCAGAGATCTCCGGGGAACTGAAGCTTTCTTT
CATSRDLRGTEAFF
>TRBV24-1|TRBJ2-7|NA|NA
TGTGCCACCAGTGATCCAGGGACCGCAGACTACGAGCAGTACTTC
CATSDPGTADYEQYF
>TRBV28|TRBJ1-1|many|NA
TGTGCCAGCAGTCAGCGCCATACAGTGAACACTGAAGCTTTCTTT
CASSQRHTVNTEAFF